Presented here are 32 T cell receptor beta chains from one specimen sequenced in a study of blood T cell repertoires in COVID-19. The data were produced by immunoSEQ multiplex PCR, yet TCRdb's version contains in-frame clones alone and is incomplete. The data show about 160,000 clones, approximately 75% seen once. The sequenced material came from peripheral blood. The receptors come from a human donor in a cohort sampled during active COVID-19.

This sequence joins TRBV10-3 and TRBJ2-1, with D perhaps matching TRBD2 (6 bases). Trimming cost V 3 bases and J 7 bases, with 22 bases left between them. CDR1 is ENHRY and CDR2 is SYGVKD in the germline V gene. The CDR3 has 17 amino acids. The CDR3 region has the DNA TGTGCCATCAGTGAAAATCTAGCGACACAGGAGATAAATGAGCAGTTCTTC. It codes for CAISENLATQEINEQFF.

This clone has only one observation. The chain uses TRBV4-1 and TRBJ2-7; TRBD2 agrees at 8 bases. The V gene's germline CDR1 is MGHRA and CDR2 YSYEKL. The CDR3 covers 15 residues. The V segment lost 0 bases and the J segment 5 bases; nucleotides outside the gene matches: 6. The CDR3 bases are TGCGCCAGCAGCCAAGATGAGCGGGGGACCGACGAGCAGTACTTC. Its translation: CASSQDERGTDEQYF.

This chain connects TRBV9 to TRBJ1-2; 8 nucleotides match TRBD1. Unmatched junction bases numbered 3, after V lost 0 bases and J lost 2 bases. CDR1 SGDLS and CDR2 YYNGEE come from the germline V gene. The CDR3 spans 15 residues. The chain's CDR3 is CASSVGQGRNYGYTF. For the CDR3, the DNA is TGTGCCAGCAGCGTAGGACAGGGGAGGAACTATGGCTACACCTTC.

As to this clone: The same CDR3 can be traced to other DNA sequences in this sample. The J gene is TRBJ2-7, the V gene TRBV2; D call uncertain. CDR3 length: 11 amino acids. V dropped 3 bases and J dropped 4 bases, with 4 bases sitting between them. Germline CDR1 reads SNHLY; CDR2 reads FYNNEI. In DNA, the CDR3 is TGTGCCAGCAGTGATCGGTACGAGCAGTACTTC. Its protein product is CASSDRYEQYF.

The DNA for the CDR3 is TGTGCCAGCAGCAGTCACAGGGTCCGTGGGGTGAACACTGAAGCTTTCTTT. Translated, it gives CASSSHRVRGVNTEAFF. The chain links TRBV3-1 (or the pseudogene TRBV3-2) to TRBJ1-1; possible D gene TRBD1, 6 bases. CDR1 is LGHDT and CDR2 is YNNKEL in the germline V gene (reference sequence). The CDR3 is 17 amino acids. V shed 5 bases and J shed 0 bases, with 19 bases lying between them.

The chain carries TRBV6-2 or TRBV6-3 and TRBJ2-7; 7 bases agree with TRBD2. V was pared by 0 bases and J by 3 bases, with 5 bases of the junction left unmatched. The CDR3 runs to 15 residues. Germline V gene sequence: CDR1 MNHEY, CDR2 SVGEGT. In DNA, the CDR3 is TGTGCCAGCAGTTACTCGAGAGGACTAGGCTACGAGCAGTACTTC. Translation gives CASSYSRGLGYEQYF.

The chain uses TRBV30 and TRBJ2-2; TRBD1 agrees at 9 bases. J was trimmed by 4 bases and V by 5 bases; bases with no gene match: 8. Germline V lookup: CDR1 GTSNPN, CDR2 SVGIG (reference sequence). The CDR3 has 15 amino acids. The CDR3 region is CAWPSRDRVTGELFF. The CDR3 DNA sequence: TGTGCCTGGCCCTCTCGGGACAGGGTCACCGGGGAGCTGTTTTTT.

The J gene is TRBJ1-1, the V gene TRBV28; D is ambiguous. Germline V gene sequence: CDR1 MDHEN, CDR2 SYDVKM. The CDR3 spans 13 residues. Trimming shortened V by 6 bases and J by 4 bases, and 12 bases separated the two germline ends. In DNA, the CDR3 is TGTGCCAGCAGGCCCCCAGCGGGCACTGAAGCTTTCTTT. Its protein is CASRPPAGTEAFF.

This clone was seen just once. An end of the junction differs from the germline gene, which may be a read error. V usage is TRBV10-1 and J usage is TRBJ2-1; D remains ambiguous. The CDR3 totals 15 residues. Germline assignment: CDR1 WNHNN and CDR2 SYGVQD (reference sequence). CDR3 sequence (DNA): TGCGCCAGCAGTGATCGGGTATTCTCCGACAATGAGCAGTTCTTC. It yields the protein CASSDRVFSDNEQFF.

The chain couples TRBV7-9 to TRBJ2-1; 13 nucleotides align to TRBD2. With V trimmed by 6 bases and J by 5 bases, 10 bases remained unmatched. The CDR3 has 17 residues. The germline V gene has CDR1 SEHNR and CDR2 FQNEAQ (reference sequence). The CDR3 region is CASSLGLAGTRDNEQFF. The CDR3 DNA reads TGTGCCAGCAGTCTGGGACTAGCGGGAACTAGGGACAATGAGCAGTTCTTC.

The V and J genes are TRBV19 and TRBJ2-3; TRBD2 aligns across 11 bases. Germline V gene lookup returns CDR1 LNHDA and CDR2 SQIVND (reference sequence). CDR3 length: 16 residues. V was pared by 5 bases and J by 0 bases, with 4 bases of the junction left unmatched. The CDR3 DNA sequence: TGTGCCAGTAGTCTCAGACTAGCGGGAAGCACAGATACGCAGTATTTT. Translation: CASSLRLAGSTDTQYF. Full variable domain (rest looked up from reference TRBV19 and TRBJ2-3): DGGITQSPKYLFRKEGQNVTLSCEQNLNHDAMYWYRQDPGQGLRLIYYSQIVNDFQKGDIAEGYSVSREKKESFPLTVTSAQKNPTAFYLCASSLRLAGSTDTQYFGPGTRLTVL.

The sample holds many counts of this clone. CDR3 DNA: TGTGCCAGCAGCCCCTTGGGACAGGGGACCTACGAGCAGTACTTC. Amino acids: CASSPLGQGTYEQYF. The chain carries TRBV14 and TRBJ2-7; 10 nucleotides agree with TRBD1. Germline V lookup: CDR1 SGHDN, CDR2 FVKESK. CDR3 length equals 15 residues. V was pared by 4 bases and J by 2 bases, with 5 bases of the junction left unmatched.

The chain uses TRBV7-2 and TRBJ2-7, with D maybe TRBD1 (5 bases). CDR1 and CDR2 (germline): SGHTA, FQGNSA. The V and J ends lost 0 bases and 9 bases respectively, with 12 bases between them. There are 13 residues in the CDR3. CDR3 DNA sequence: TGTGCCAGCAGCTTAGCGGCAGGGTCTAGGCAGTACTTC. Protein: CASSLAAGSRQYF.

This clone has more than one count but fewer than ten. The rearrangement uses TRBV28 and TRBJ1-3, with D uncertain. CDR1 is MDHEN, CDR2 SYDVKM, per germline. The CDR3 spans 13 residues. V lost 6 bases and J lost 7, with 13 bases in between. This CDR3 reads CASRKTRENTIYF. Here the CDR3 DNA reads TGTGCCAGCAGGAAAACGAGGGAGAACACCATATATTTT.

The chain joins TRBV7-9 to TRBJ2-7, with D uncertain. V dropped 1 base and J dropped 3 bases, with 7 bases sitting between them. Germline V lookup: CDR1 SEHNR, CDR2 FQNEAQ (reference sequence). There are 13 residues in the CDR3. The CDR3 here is CASSLETNYEQYF. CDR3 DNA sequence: TGTGCCAGCAGCTTAGAGACAAACTACGAGCAGTACTTC.

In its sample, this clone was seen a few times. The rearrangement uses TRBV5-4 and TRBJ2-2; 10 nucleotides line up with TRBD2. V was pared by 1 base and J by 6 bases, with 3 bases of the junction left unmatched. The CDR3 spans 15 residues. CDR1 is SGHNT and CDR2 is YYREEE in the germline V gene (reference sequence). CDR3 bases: TGTGCCAGCAGCTTGTGGCTAGCGGGAGCCGGGGAGCTGTTTTTT. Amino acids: CASSLWLAGAGELFF.

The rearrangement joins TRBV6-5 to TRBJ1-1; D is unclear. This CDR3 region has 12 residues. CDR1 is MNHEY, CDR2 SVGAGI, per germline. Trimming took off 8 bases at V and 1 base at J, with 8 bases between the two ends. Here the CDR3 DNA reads TGTGCCAGCCGGTGGAGGAACACTGAAGCTTTCTTT. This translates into CASRWRNTEAFF.

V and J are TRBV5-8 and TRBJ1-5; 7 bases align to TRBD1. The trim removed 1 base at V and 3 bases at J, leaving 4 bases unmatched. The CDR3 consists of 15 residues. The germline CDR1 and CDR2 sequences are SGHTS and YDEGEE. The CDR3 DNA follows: TGTGCCAGCAGCTTGAAGGGGGCGGACAATCAGCCCCAGCATTTT. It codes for CASSLKGADNQPQHF.

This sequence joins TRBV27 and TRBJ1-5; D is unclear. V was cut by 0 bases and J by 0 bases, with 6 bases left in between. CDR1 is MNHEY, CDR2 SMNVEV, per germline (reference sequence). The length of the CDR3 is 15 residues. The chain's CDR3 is CASSLSRNSNQPQHF. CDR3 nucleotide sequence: TGTGCCAGCAGTTTATCCAGAAATAGCAATCAGCCCCAGCATTTT.

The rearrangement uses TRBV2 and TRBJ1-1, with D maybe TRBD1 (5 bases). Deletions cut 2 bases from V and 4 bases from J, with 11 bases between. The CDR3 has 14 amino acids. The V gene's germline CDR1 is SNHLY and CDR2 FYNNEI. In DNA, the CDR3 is TGTGCCAGCAGTGAACGCAGGGTGGGCACTGAAGCTTTCTTT. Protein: CASSERRVGTEAFF.

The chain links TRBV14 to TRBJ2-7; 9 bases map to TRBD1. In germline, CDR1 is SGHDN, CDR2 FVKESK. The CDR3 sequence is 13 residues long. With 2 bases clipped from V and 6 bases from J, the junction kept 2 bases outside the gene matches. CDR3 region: CASSQWTGVEQYF. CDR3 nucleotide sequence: TGTGCCAGCAGCCAATGGACAGGGGTCGAGCAGTACTTC.

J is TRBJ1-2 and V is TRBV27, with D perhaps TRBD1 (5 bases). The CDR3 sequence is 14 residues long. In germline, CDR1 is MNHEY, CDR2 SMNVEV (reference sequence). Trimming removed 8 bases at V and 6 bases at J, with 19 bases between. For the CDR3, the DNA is TGTGCCAGCCAGAAGGCAGGCCAAGGGGATGGCTACACCTTC. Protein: CASQKAGQGDGYTF.

The CDR3 region has the DNA TGTGCCAGCAGCGGAGAGGACAGGGTCACCTATGGCTACACCTTC. Translating it yields CASSGEDRVTYGYTF. The chain uses TRBV9 and TRBJ1-2; TRBD1 matches at 8 bases. V was clipped by 3 bases and J by 4 bases; unmatched bases: 8. Germline CDR1 reads SGDLS; CDR2 reads YYNGEE. The CDR3 has 15 residues.

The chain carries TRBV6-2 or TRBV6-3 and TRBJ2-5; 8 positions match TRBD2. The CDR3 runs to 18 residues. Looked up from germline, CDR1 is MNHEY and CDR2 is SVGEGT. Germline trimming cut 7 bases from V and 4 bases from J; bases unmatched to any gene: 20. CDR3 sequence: CASTPGFSAGGEGETQYF. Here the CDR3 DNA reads TGTGCCAGCACCCCTGGGTTTTCGGCGGGAGGAGAAGGAGAGACCCAGTACTTC.

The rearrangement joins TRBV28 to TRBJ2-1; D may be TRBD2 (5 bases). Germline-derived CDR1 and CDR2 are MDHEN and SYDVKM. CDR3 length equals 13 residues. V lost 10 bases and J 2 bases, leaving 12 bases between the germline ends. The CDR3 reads CATADQTYNEQFF. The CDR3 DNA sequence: TGTGCCACAGCGGACCAGACCTACAATGAGCAGTTCTTC.

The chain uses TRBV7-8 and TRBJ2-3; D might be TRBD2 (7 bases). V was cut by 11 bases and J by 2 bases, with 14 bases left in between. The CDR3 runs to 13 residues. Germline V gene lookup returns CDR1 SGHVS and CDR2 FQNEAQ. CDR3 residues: CAVRGGVTDTQYF. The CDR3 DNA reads TGTGCCGTCAGAGGGGGGGTCACAGATACGCAGTATTTT.

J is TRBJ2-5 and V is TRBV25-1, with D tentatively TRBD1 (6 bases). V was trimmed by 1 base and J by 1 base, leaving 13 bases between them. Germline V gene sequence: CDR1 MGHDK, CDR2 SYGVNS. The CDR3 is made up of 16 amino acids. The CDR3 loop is CASSELGTGSQETQYF. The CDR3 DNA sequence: TGTGCCAGCAGTGAATTGGGAACAGGGAGCCAAGAGACCCAGTACTTC.

The CDR3 spells CASNKNTNPGTGINEQFF. CDR3 coding DNA: TGTGCCAGCAACAAAAATACAAATCCCGGGACAGGGATCAATGAGCAGTTCTTC. The chain recombines TRBV25-1 with TRBJ2-1, with 9 bases that match TRBD1. J gave up 6 bases and V 7 bases, and 19 bases lay outside the gene matches. The CDR3 is made up of 18 amino acids. Germline values: CDR1 MGHDK, CDR2 SYGVNS. The full variable domain, rest sourced from reference TRBV25-1 and TRBJ2-1, is EADIYQTPRYLVIGTGKKITLECSQTMGHDKMYWYQQDPGMELHLIHYSYGVNSTEKGDLSSESTVSRIRTEHFPLTLESARPSHTSQYLCASNKNTNPGTGINEQFFGPGTRLTVL.

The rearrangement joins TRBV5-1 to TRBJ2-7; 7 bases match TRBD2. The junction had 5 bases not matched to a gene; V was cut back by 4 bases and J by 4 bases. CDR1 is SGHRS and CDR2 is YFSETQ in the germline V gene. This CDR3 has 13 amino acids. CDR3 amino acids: CASSRDYRYEQYF. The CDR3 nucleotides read TGCGCCAGCAGCCGGGACTACCGATACGAGCAGTACTTC.

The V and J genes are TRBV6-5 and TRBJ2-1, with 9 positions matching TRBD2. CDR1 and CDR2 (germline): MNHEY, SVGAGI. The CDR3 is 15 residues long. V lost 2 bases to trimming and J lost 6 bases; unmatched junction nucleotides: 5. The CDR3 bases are TGTGCCAGCAGTTACGGCGGGAGGGCCGCCAATGAGCAGTTCTTC. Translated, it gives CASSYGGRAANEQFF.

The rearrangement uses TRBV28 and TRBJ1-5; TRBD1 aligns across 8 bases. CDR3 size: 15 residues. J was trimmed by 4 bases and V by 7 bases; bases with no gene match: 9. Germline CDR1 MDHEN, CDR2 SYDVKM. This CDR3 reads CASITGQGPNQPQHF. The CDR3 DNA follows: TGTGCCAGCATCACCGGACAGGGCCCTAATCAGCCCCAGCATTTT.

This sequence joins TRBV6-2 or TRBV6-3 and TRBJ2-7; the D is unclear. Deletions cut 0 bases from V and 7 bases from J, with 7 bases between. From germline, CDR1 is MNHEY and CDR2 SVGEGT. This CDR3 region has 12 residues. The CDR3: CASSYSRLEQYF. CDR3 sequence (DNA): TGTGCCAGCAGTTACTCGAGGCTTGAGCAGTACTTC.